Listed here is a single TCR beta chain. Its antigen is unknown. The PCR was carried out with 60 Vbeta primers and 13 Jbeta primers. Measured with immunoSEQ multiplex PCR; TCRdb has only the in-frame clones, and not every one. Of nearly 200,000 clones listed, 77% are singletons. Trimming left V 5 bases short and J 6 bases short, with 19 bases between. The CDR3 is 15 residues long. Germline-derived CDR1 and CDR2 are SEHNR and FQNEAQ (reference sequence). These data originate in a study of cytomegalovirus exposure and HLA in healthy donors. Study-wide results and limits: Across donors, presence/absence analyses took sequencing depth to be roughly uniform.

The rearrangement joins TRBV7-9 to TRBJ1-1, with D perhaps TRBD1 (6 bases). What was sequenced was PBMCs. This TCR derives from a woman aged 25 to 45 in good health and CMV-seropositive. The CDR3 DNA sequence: TGTGCCAGCAGCGATGGGGGGGCCGCGGACGCTGAAGCTTTCTTT. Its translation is CASSDGGAADAEAFF.